One and the same sample provided the 31 T cell receptor beta chains below, sequenced in a study of shared clonotypes between healthy human individuals. The protocol was immunoSEQ multiplex PCR, while the TCRdb copy is restricted to in-frame clones and leaves out a portion. The sample yields roughly 1.4 million clones, approximately 98.5% seen once. The sequenced sample was naive CD4+ T cells sorted from blood. Described subset: CD45RA+ positively selected. These receptors were obtained from a young man in good health.

The chain couples TRBV28 to TRBJ2-3, with D tentatively TRBD2 (5 bases). Between the trimmed V and J ends, which lost 3 bases and 1 base, there was a span of 17 bases. The CDR3 loop spans 17 amino acids. Germline V gene sequence: CDR1 MDHEN, CDR2 SYDVKM. CDR3 in amino acids: CASSFPDWALGTDTQYF. Here the CDR3 DNA reads TGTGCCAGCAGTTTCCCGGACTGGGCCTTAGGCACAGATACGCAGTATTTT.

Comments on this clone: This sample includes further DNA sequences coding for the same CDR3. This chain connects TRBV5-4 to TRBJ1-5; possibly TRBD1 for D (5 bases). This CDR3 has 14 amino acids. Trimming left V 4 bases short and J 1 base short, with 9 bases between. Germline loops: CDR1 SGHNT, CDR2 YYREEE (reference sequence). The CDR3 spells CASSRDGSNQPQHF. In nucleotides, the CDR3 is TGTGCCAGCAGCCGGGACGGAAGCAATCAGCCCCAGCATTTT.

The chain employs TRBV7-9 and TRBJ2-2; D could derive from TRBD1 or TRBD2 (5 bases each). Germline loops: CDR1 SEHNR, CDR2 FQNEAQ (reference sequence). V shed 7 bases and J shed 7 bases, with 19 bases lying between them. The CDR3 spans 15 residues. The CDR3 coding sequence is TGTGCCAGCACCATAGAGGGGCCCGGCGGCGGGGAGCTGTTTTTT. This codes for CASTIEGPGGGELFF. Together with reference TRBV7-9 and TRBJ2-2, the CDR3 gives the full variable domain: DTGVSQNPRHKITKRGQNVTFRCDPISEHNRLYWYRQTLGQGPEFLTYFQNEAQLEKSRLLSDRFSAERPKGSFSTLEIQRTEQGDSAMYLCASTIEGPGGGELFFGEGSRLTVL.

This clone was seen only once. The chain carries TRBV6-5 and TRBJ2-3, with TRBD2 as a possible D gene (6 bases). Germline CDR1 and CDR2: MNHEY and SVGAGI. Deletions cut 6 bases from V and 5 bases from J, with 12 bases between. CDR3 size: 13 residues. CDR3 region: CASRPWGEDTQYF. CDR3 bases: TGTGCCAGCAGACCTTGGGGGGAAGATACGCAGTATTTT.

CDR3 DNA sequence: TGTGCCAGCTCACCCACCCAGGGGATGCACGAGCAGTACTTC. Amino acid sequence: CASSPTQGMHEQYF. The chain employs TRBV18 and TRBJ2-7; the D gene is possibly TRBD1 (6 bases). This CDR3 contains 14 residues. The V gene's germline CDR1 is KGHSH and CDR2 LQKENI. Deletions cut 3 bases from V and 5 bases from J, with 14 bases between.

This chain links TRBV6-6 with TRBJ2-1; D is tentatively TRBD1 or TRBD2 (5 bases each). V dropped 9 bases and J dropped 4 bases, with 19 bases sitting between them. The CDR3 runs to 15 residues. Germline assignment: CDR1 MNHNY and CDR2 SVGAGI (reference sequence). The CDR3 DNA sequence: TGTGCCAGTCTCCGGGGCAGCCCGGCTTACAATGAGCAGTTCTTC. Translating gives CASLRGSPAYNEQFF.

This sequence joins TRBV19 and TRBJ2-2, with D possibly TRBD1 on 6 matching bases. The CDR3 is 16 amino acids. V gave up 4 bases and J gave up 0 bases, with 12 bases separating them. In germline, CDR1 is LNHDA, CDR2 SQIVND (reference sequence). CDR3: CASSNPGTTNTGELFF. For the CDR3, the DNA is TGTGCCAGTAGTAACCCCGGGACAACGAACACCGGGGAGCTGTTTTTT.

This chain links TRBV5-1 with TRBJ2-7; D might be TRBD2 (6 bases). V lost 6 bases and J lost 2, with 18 bases in between. Germline loops: CDR1 SGHRS, CDR2 YFSETQ. This CDR3 is built from 15 residues. The CDR3 loop is CASTPGGPQPYEQYF. The CDR3 coding sequence is TGCGCCAGCACGCCTGGAGGGCCCCAGCCCTACGAGCAGTACTTC. Full variable domain (remainder filled in from reference TRBV5-1 and TRBJ2-7): KAGVTQTPRYLIKTRGQQVTLSCSPISGHRSVSWYQQTPGQGLQFLFEYFSETQRNKGNFPGRFSGRQFSNSRSEMNVSTLELGDSALYLCASTPGGPQPYEQYFGPGTRLTVT.

V gene TRBV5-4 combines with J gene TRBJ2-4, with D perhaps TRBD2 (6 bases). This CDR3 contains 15 residues. Germline V gives CDR1 SGHNT, CDR2 YYREEE (reference sequence). Trimming took 4 bases from V and 0 from J, leaving 11 bases between them. The CDR3 loop reads CASSPGVLAKNIQYF. The CDR3 nucleotides read TGTGCCAGCAGCCCGGGGGTCCTAGCCAAAAACATTCAGTACTTC.

The CDR3 nucleotides read TGTGCCAGCAGCATGACAGGGGGCGGGTACGAGCAGTACTTC. Its translation is CASSMTGGGYEQYF. The chain has TRBV7-9 and TRBJ2-7; 10 bases are a match to TRBD1. Trimming cost V 5 bases and J 4 bases; bases outside gene matches: 5. CDR1 is SEHNR and CDR2 is FQNEAQ in the germline V gene (reference sequence). The CDR3 extends over 14 amino acids.

The table lists this clone with a count of one. V usage is TRBV7-8 and J usage is TRBJ2-1; D is ambiguous. This CDR3 has 15 residues. Between the trimmed V and J ends, which lost 1 base and 0 bases, there was a span of 7 bases. CDR1 is SGHVS, CDR2 FQNEAQ, per germline. CDR3 sequence (DNA): TGTGCCAGCAGCTTAGGCCTGGGCTCCTACAATGAGCAGTTCTTC. Translation gives CASSLGLGSYNEQFF.

The CDR3 DNA sequence: TGTGCCTGGAGTGTTAGCGCTAACTATGGCTACACCTTC. This codes for CAWSVSANYGYTF. The chain combines TRBV30 with TRBJ1-2; no firm D call. Germline V gives CDR1 GTSNPN, CDR2 SVGIG (reference sequence). V was clipped by 0 bases and J by 0 bases, with 5 bases between them. The CDR3 loop spans 13 amino acids.

The V and J genes are TRBV5-4 and TRBJ2-7; D may be TRBD2 (7 bases). Germline loops: CDR1 SGHNT, CDR2 YYREEE (reference sequence). The CDR3 has 14 amino acids. Trimming pared 3 bases from V and 0 bases from J, leaving 10 bases between. CDR3 residues: CASSSRGGSYEQYF. CDR3 sequence (DNA): TGTGCCAGCAGCTCAAGGGGGGGCTCCTACGAGCAGTACTTC.

This sequence joins TRBV11-3 and TRBJ1-1; D unclear. This CDR3 has 13 amino acids. The germline CDR1 and CDR2 sequences are SGHNT and YENEEA. V gave up 5 bases and J gave up 5 bases, with 12 bases separating them. In DNA form, the CDR3 reads TGTGCCAGCAGCGCCAGTTCGCTTACTGAAGCTTTCTTT. It yields the protein CASSASSLTEAFF.

Remarks on this clone: The same CDR3 can be traced to other DNA sequences in this sample. CDR3 protein: CASSLQGVNTEAFF. The DNA for the CDR3 is TGCGCCAGCAGCCTACAGGGAGTGAACACTGAAGCTTTCTTT. This chain links TRBV5-1 with TRBJ1-1, with D possibly TRBD1 on 6 matching bases. In germline, CDR1 is SGHRS, CDR2 YFSETQ. The CDR3 contains 14 residues. V lost 4 bases and J 0 bases, leaving 10 bases between the germline ends.

V and J are TRBV28 and TRBJ1-5; TRBD1 agrees at 9 bases. V shed 6 bases, J shed 5 bases, and the junction held 8 bases outside the gene matches. This CDR3 spans 15 amino acids. Germline CDR1 and CDR2: MDHEN and SYDVKM. The CDR3 spells CASSSTNRGHQPQHF. Here the CDR3 DNA reads TGTGCCAGCAGCTCCACGAACAGGGGGCATCAGCCCCAGCATTTT.

Of note for this clone: Different DNA sequences within this sample yield the same CDR3. This chain joins TRBV7-2 and TRBJ2-1; TRBD1 matches 7 bases. V was clipped by 4 bases and J by 1 base; unmatched bases: 4. The germline gives CDR1 SGHTA, CDR2 FQGNSA. The CDR3 runs to 15 residues. CDR3 residues: CASSYRQGSYNEQFF. CDR3 DNA sequence: TGTGCCAGCAGCTACCGACAGGGTTCCTACAATGAGCAGTTCTTC.

In DNA form, the CDR3 reads TGTGCCAGCAATGTTGACTATGGCAATGAGCAGTTCTTC. Translated: CASNVDYGNEQFF. The chain links TRBV6-1 to TRBJ2-1; D is perhaps TRBD2 (5 bases). Trimming stripped 7 bases from V and 6 bases from J, with 13 bases between. From germline, CDR1 is MNHNS and CDR2 SASEGT. The CDR3 is 13 residues long.

This clone was recorded only once. V gene TRBV28 combines with J gene TRBJ1-5, with D maybe TRBD1 (5 bases). Looked up from germline, CDR1 is MDHEN and CDR2 is SYDVKM. The CDR3 consists of 15 residues. Deletions cut 4 bases from V and 4 bases from J, with 14 bases between. The CDR3, as DNA: TGTGCCAGCAGTTCACAGAGGGGCGGAAATCAGCCCCAGCATTTT. As protein: CASSSQRGGNQPQHF. The complete variable domain, with remaining parts taken from reference TRBV28 and TRBJ1-5, reads DVKVTQSSRYLVKRTGEKVFLECVQDMDHENMFWYRQDPGLGLRLIYFSYDVKMKEKGDIPEGYSVSREKKERFSLILESASTNQTSMYLCASSSQRGGNQPQHFGDGTRLSIL.

The V and J genes are TRBV5-5 and TRBJ1-2, with a possible D match to TRBD1 (6 bases). V lost 0 bases to trimming and J lost 7 bases, with 31 bases between them. This CDR3 comprises 20 residues. The germline CDR1 and CDR2 sequences are SGHKS and YYEKEE (reference sequence). CDR3 bases: TGTGCCAGCAGCTTGGCCTTATTAAGACCCGACCGGGCAGGACAGTTTGGCTACACCTTC. It codes for CASSLALLRPDRAGQFGYTF.

The chain recombines TRBV5-4 with TRBJ1-2; 9 positions match TRBD1. The CDR3 covers 15 residues. The V gene end was trimmed by 4 bases and the J gene end by 4 bases; junction bases not matched to a gene: 8. CDR1 and CDR2 from the germline V gene are SGHNT and YYREEE (reference sequence). Here the CDR3 DNA reads TGTGCCAGCAGCGACAATCCGGGACAGGGCTATGGCTACACCTTC. It translates to CASSDNPGQGYGYTF.

Worth noting for this clone: Germline and junction disagree at one end, which may indicate a read error. The V call is TRBV6-6, the J call TRBJ2-7, with 7 positions matching TRBD1. Germline CDR1 and CDR2: MNHNY and SVGAGI (reference sequence). This CDR3 region has 12 residues. CDR3 nucleotides: TGTGCCAGCAGTTACCCCCAGGGGGATGAAACCTTC. Protein: CASSYPQGDETF.

The chain has TRBV7-2 and TRBJ1-1; D perhaps matches TRBD1 (6 bases). The V end lost 5 bases, the J end lost 3 bases, and 25 bases lay between the germline ends. The CDR3 extends over 18 amino acids. Germline-derived CDR1 and CDR2 are SGHTA and FQGNSA. The CDR3 here is CASSQDRSILLRDTEAFF. CDR3 nucleotides: TGTGCCAGCAGCCAAGACAGGAGCATCCTCTTGAGGGACACTGAAGCTTTCTTT.

V usage is TRBV29-1 and J usage is TRBJ2-7, with TRBD2 matching over 7 bases. CDR1 and CDR2 (germline): SQVTM, ANQGSEA. The CDR3 loop spans 13 amino acids. After removal of 6 bases from V and 0 bases from J, the junction contained 5 bases not matched to a gene. CDR3 in DNA: TGCAGCGTATCAGCGGGATCCTCCTACGAGCAGTACTTC. The encoded protein is CSVSAGSSYEQYF.

The V and J genes are TRBV19 and TRBJ1-5; a weak D match, TRBD1 (6 bases). V was pared by 5 bases and J by 2 bases, with 19 bases between. This CDR3 has 17 amino acids. Germline loops: CDR1 LNHDA, CDR2 SQIVND (reference sequence). The CDR3 is CASSRPTGLRGNQPQHF. CDR3 bases: TGTGCCAGTAGTCGACCGACAGGCTTAAGGGGCAATCAGCCCCAGCATTTT.

The rearrangement joins TRBV6-1 to TRBJ2-7; D is unresolved. This CDR3 has 13 residues. Germline CDR1 is MNHNS and CDR2 is SASEGT. V lost 3 bases, J lost 6 bases, and 12 bases lay in between. Here the CDR3 DNA reads TGTGCCAGCAGTGAGAGGCAAATTCGCGAGCAGTACTTC. This sequence encodes CASSERQIREQYF.

This clone was found once. The chain recombines TRBV18 with TRBJ1-1, with 7 nucleotides matching TRBD1. The CDR3 is 13 amino acids. The germline gives CDR1 KGHSH, CDR2 LQKENI. V trimming: 8 bases; J trimming: 4 bases; junction bases outside the gene matches: 7. Here the CDR3 DNA reads TGTGCCAGCAACTCAGGGGGAACCACTGAAGCTTTCTTT. Residues: CASNSGGTTEAFF.

The chain joins TRBV6-4 to TRBJ2-1, with 11 positions matching TRBD2. The CDR3 consists of 15 residues. CDR1 is MRHNA, CDR2 SNTAGT, per germline. V shed 3 bases, J shed 8 bases, and the junction held 6 bases outside the gene matches. The CDR3 loop reads CASSEWGLAVDEQFF. The CDR3 DNA reads TGTGCCAGCAGTGAATGGGGACTAGCGGTCGATGAGCAGTTCTTC.

Notes on this clone: The identical CDR3 is also encoded by other nucleotide sequences in the sample. The CDR3 spells CASSLTGGTEAFF. Written as DNA, the CDR3 is TGTGCCAGCAGTTTGACGGGAGGCACTGAAGCTTTCTTT. The rearrangement uses TRBV28 and TRBJ1-1; no reliable D call. This CDR3 spans 13 amino acids. V lost 3 bases, J lost 4 bases, and 9 bases lay in between. Per the germline V gene, CDR1 is MDHEN and CDR2 is SYDVKM.

The gene calls are TRBV11-2 and TRBJ1-2, with D uncertain. V lost 6 bases and J 1 base, leaving 15 bases between the germline ends. The CDR3 consists of 15 residues. CDR1 is SGHAT and CDR2 is FQNNGV in the germline V gene. The CDR3 DNA follows: TGTGCCAGCAGTCCAAGCAGCTATGTTAACTATGGCTACACCTTC. Its translation: CASSPSSYVNYGYTF.

The J gene is TRBJ1-2, the V gene TRBV28; weak D call: TRBD1 (6 bases). This CDR3 is 12 amino acids long. Germline assignment: CDR1 MDHEN and CDR2 SYDVKM. Trimming took 6 bases from V and 4 from J, leaving 9 bases between them. CDR3 sequence (DNA): TGTGCCAGCAGCATGGACAGCTATGGCTACACCTTC. Translated, it gives CASSMDSYGYTF.